The clone carrying this T cell receptor (beta chain) was seen a handful of times. TCRdb ran MiXCR on the RT-PCR reads and lists one entry per CDR3 protein. The table includes 800,000 to 1,000,000 distinct CDR3 sequences, roughly 17% detected once. The sample belongs to a study of patients and donors after allogeneic stem cell transplantation. Losses at the gene ends were 5 bases for V and 3 bases for J; bases not matched to a gene: 7. This CDR3 spans 15 amino acids. Germline CDR1 SEHNR, CDR2 FQNEAQ (reference sequence). The sequencing sample was made of blood, either unsorted or a sorted T cell fraction (not recorded which). The chain couples TRBV7-9 to TRBJ2-3, with 8 bases aligning to TRBD2. The TCR comes from a human donor who was either an allogeneic HSCT recipient or a stem cell or donor lymphocyte infusion donor (not recorded which). It is not recorded whose cells these are; they may come from a transplant donor. CDR3 sequence reads: CASSPLSSGTDTQYF. CDR3 DNA: TGTGCCAGCAGCCCCCTTTCTAGCGGGACAGATACGCAGTATTTT. Looking up the rest from reference TRBV7-9 and TRBJ2-3 gives the full variable domain: DTGVSQNPRHKITKRGQNVTFRCDPISEHNRLYWYRQTLGQGPEFLTYFQNEAQLEKSRLLSDRFSAERPKGSFSTLEIQRTEQGDSAMYLCASSPLSSGTDTQYFGPGTRLTVL.